This TCR beta chain was captured by sequencing in a study of T cell responses to AZD1222 COVID-19 vaccine. Assay used: immunoSEQ multiplex PCR; TCRdb lists only in-frame clones, some missing. Of 90,000 to 100,000 clones listed, 85% are singletons. This clone was observed once. Its antigen is unknown. Findings and limits, study-wide: Among the donors, most were white British and more were female, and clonal diversity was possibly underestimated. Only a handful of AZD1222 recipients were seropositive at baseline. After the peak T cell response, and only then, were repertoires sampled.

V was clipped by 2 bases and J by 12 bases; unmatched bases: 8. Germline values: CDR1 SGHNT, CDR2 YYREEE (reference sequence). The CDR3 is made up of 14 amino acids. Pooling covered second doses at about 4 or about 12 weeks. The receptor was isolated from an adult who received the AZD1222 COVID-19 vaccine. The rearrangement uses TRBV5-4 and TRBJ1-6, with 7 bases identical to TRBD1. The sequencing used peripheral blood, collected 28 days after the second AZD1222 dose. The CDR3 sequence is CASSLQGPAGPLHF. CDR3 bases: TGTGCCAGCAGCTTACAGGGGCCAGCTGGACCCCTCCACTTT.